This TCR beta chain was documented in a study of tumor and adjacent non-tumor tissue in lung cancer. As for the study in general: Millions of productive TCRbeta reads were obtained per sample on average.

V dropped 0 bases and J dropped 2; count of bases not matched to a gene: 5. The germline CDR1 and CDR2 sequences are MNHEY and SVGAGI. This CDR3 has 18 residues. This sample's RNA came from whole unsorted tissue. This non-tumor lung sample came from over 3 cm beyond the tumor edge. TCRbeta libraries were built with three rounds of nested PCR, modified from ARM-PCR. TCRdb reanalysed the multiplex PCR reads using MiXCR and keeps one entry per CDR3 protein. The data hold tens of thousands of distinct CDR3 sequences, with more than 55% observed a single time. This clonotype is categorized as medium-sized (0.01 to 0.1%). Its antigen is not identified. Findings of the study overall: Tumor TCR diversity, when higher, was linked to shorter survival.

The rearrangement joins TRBV6-5 to TRBJ2-1; 12 positions agree with TRBD2. The sequenced sample consisted of distant non-tumor lung tissue. The sequence was obtained from a woman between 65 and 79 years old with non-small cell lung cancer. Written as DNA, the CDR3 is TGTGCCAGCAGTTACTCCCCGACTAGCGGGAGTACCTACAATGAGCAGTTCTTC. Protein product: CASSYSPTSGSTYNEQFF.